Sequencing of this TCR beta chain was carried out in a study of early T cells in non-severe SARS-CoV-2 infection. This clonotype was seen more than once but under ten times. CDR1 and CDR2 (germline): MNHEY, SVGAGI. The V segment lost 4 bases and the J segment 1 base; nucleotides outside the gene matches: 0. The CDR3 covers 14 residues. TCRdb fed the 5' RACE reads into MiXCR, producing one record per CDR3 protein. The table lists tens of thousands of distinct CDR3 sequences, roughly an eighth of them singletons, with about 5% in the top ten. The chain recombines TRBV6-5 with TRBJ2-5; 10 bases map to TRBD1. This TCR derives from an adult who was a healthcare worker with PCR-confirmed SARS-CoV-2 infection or an uninfected control (not recorded which). The sample consisted of whole blood. DNA for the CDR3: TGTGCCAGCAGTTGGACAGGGGGCCAAGAGACCCAGTACTTC. Translation: CASSWTGGQETQYF.